This T cell receptor (beta chain) was captured by sequencing in a study of CD8 T cells in ankylosing spondylitis. Making the TCR beta libraries involved quantitative 5'-RACE with molecular barcodes. TCRdb re-analysed the 5' RACE reads in MiXCR, keeping a single row per CDR3 protein. The sample yields 200,000 to 250,000 distinct CDR3 sequences, over 9.5% seen once. Germline lookup yields CDR1 MDHEN and CDR2 SYDVKM. The CDR3 is 16 amino acids. V lost 7 bases to trimming and J lost 1 base, with 17 bases between them. General study points: Researchers report that disease-linked clones proved CD8+ and relatively rare in peripheral blood. Previous work reported some of these motif variants in the synovial fluid and blood of reactive arthritis. Significant enrichment of disease-linked clones was reported in matched ankylosing spondylitis synovial fluid.

To note about this clonotype: Its antigen remains unidentified.

The sample taken for sequencing was blood, either unsorted or a sorted T cell fraction (not recorded which). The TCR sequence derives from a male donor with ankylosing spondylitis or in good health (not recorded which). The genes are TRBV28 and TRBJ1-5; D may be TRBD1 (6 bases). Written as DNA, the CDR3 is TGTGCCAGCACCAAGCGGGGGGCTCGGAGCAATCAGCCCCAGCATTTT. It codes for CASTKRGARSNQPQHF.